The clone carrying this T cell receptor (beta chain) turned up a few times. No antigen is known for it. The sample comes from a study of T cell repertoires in cytomegalovirus infection. Looking at the study overall: Evidence of both CMV infection and a matching HLA type came from public TCR beta signatures. Study-wide results and limits: CMV-specific TCR beta clonotypes restricted by HLA-C were the ones dominating the ex vivo response.

Germline values: CDR1 SNHLY, CDR2 FYNNEI. J gave up 3 bases and V 7 bases, and 12 bases lay outside the gene matches. The CDR3 is 15 amino acids. A single record per CDR3 protein comes from TCRdb applying MiXCR to the reads. This table has around 100,000 distinct CDR3 sequences, roughly 40% appearing once. The chain has TRBV2 and TRBJ2-7; the match to TRBD2 covers 7 bases. This specimen was CD8+ T cells from cultured PBMCs, taken from culture after CMV antigen stimulation. The sequence came from a human donor in good health (CMV status not recorded). Some clones in this sample may be carry-over from other donors' samples. The CDR3 DNA reads as TGTGCCAGCACTCAAATCCCCGGGGGGAACTACGAGCAGTACTTC. It translates to CASTQIPGGNYEQYF.